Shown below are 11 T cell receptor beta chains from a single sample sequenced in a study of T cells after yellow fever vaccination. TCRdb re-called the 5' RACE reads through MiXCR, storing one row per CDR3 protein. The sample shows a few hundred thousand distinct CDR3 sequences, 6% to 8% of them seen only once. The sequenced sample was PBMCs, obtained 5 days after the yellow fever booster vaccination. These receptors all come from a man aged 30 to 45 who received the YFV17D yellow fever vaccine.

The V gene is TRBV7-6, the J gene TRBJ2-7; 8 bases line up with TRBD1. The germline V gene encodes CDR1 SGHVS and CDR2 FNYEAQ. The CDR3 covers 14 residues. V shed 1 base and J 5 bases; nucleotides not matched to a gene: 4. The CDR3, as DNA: TGTGCCAGCAGCTTAGAAGACAGGGGCGACGAGCAGTACTTC. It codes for CASSLEDRGDEQYF.

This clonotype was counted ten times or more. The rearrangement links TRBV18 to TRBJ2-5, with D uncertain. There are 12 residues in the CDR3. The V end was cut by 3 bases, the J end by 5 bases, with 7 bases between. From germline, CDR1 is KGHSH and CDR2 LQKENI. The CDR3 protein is CASSPQRETQYF. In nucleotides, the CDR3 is TGTGCCAGCTCACCCCAGAGGGAGACCCAGTACTTC.

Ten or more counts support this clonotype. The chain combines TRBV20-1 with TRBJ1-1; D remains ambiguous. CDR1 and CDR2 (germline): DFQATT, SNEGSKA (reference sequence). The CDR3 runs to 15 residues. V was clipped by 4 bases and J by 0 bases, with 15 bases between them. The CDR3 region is CSATFLGSMNTEAFF. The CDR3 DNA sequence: TGCAGTGCTACCTTCCTCGGCAGCATGAACACTGAAGCTTTCTTT.

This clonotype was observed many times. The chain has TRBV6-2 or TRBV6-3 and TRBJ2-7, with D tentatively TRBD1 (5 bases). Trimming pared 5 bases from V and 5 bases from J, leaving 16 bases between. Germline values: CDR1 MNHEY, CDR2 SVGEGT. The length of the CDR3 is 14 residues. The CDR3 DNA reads TGTGCCAGCAGTCCCATTGGCAGGGTCAACGAGCAGTACTTC. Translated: CASSPIGRVNEQYF.

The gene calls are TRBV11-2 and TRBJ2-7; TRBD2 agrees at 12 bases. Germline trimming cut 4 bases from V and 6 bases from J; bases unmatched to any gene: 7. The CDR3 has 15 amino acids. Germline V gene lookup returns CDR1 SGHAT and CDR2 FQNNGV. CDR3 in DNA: TGTGCCAGCAGCTCCCCGACTAGCGGGAGACGCGAGCAGTACTTC. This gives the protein CASSSPTSGRREQYF. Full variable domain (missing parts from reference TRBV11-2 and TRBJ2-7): EAGVAQSPRYKIIEKRQSVAFWCNPISGHATLYWYQQILGQGPKLLIQFQNNGVVDDSQLPKDRFSAERLKGVDSTLKIQPAKLEDSAVYLCASSSPTSGRREQYFGPGTRLTVT.

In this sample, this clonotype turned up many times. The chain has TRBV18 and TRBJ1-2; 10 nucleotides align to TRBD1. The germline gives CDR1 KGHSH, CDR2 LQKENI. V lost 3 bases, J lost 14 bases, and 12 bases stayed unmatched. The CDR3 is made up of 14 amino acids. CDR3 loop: CASSPAGQGPVPTF. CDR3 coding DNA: TGTGCCAGCTCACCGGCGGGACAGGGGCCCGTACCGACCTTC. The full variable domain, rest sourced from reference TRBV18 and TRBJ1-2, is NAGVMQNPRHLVRRRGQEARLRCSPMKGHSHVYWYRQLPEEGLKFMVYLQKENIIDESGMPKERFSAEFPKEGPSILRIQQVVRGDSAAYFCASSPAGQGPVPTFGSGTRLTVV.

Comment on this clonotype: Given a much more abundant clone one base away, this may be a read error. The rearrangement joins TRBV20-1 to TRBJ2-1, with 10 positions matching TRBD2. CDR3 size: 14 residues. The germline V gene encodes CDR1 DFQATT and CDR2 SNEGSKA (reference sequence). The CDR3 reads CCATSGRALSEQFF. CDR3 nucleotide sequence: TGCTGTGCTACCAGCGGGAGGGCCCTTTCTGAGCAGTTCTTC.

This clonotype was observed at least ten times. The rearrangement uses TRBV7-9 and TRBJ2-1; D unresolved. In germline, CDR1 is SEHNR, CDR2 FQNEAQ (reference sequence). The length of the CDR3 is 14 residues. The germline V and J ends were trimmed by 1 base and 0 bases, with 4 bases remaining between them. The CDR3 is CASSLVSSYNEQFF. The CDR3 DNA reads TGTGCCAGCAGCTTAGTTAGCTCCTACAATGAGCAGTTCTTC. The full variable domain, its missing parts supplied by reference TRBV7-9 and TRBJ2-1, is DTGVSQNPRHKITKRGQNVTFRCDPISEHNRLYWYRQTLGQGPEFLTYFQNEAQLEKSRLLSDRFSAERPKGSFSTLEIQRTEQGDSAMYLCASSLVSSYNEQFFGPGTRLTVL.

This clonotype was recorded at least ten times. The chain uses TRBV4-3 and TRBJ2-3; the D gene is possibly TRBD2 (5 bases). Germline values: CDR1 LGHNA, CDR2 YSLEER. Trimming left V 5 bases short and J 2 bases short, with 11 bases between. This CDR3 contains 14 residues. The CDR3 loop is CASSSKDFTDTQYF. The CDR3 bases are TGCGCCAGCAGCTCGAAGGACTTCACAGATACGCAGTATTTT.

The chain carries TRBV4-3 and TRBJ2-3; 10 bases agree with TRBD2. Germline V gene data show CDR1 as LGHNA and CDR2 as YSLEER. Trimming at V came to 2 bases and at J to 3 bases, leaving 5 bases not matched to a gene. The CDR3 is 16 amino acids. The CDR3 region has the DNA TGCGCCAGCAGCCAAAATATACTAGCGGGGACAGATACGCAGTATTTT. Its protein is CASSQNILAGTDTQYF.

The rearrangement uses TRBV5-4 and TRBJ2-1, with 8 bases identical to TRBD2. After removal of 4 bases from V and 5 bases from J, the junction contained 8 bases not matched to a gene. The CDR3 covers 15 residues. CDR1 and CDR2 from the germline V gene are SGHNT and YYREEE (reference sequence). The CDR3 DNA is TGTGCCAGCAGCCTCCGGGGGGGGGTCAACAATGAGCAGTTCTTC. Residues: CASSLRGGVNNEQFF.